Listed here are 11 T cell receptor beta chains from one sample, sequenced in a study of blood T cell repertoires in COVID-19. Assay used: immunoSEQ multiplex PCR; TCRdb lists only in-frame clones, some missing. The sample records about 340,000 clones, around 90% being singletons. What was sequenced was peripheral blood. These receptors were collected from a woman aged 18-35 years who had recovered from COVID-19.

This clone was counted a single time. The chain joins TRBV24-1 to TRBJ2-5; D remains unclear. Germline-derived CDR1 and CDR2 are KGHDR and SFDVKD. The CDR3 covers 13 residues. V lost 4 bases and J lost 5, with 10 bases in between. CDR3 nucleotide sequence: TGTGCCACCAGTGAACCTCCGCAGGAGACCCAGTACTTC. This encodes CATSEPPQETQYF.

The chain combines TRBV29-1 with TRBJ2-3; 10 bases fit TRBD2. Germline-derived CDR1 and CDR2 are SQVTM and ANQGSEA. The CDR3 length is 15 residues. V dropped 5 bases and J dropped 2; count of bases not matched to a gene: 7. The DNA of the CDR3 is TGCAGCGTTCGAGGAGCGGGAGGGCACACAGATACGCAGTATTTT. Amino acids: CSVRGAGGHTDTQYF.

The rearrangement joins TRBV19 to TRBJ2-3; 10 nucleotides align to TRBD2. From germline, CDR1 is LNHDA and CDR2 SQIVND (reference sequence). V shed 1 base and J 4 bases; nucleotides not matched to a gene: 11. The CDR3 has 18 residues. CDR3 sequence reads: CASSIGGWSGRAPDTQYF. CDR3 in DNA: TGTGCCAGTAGTATAGGGGGCTGGAGCGGGAGGGCCCCAGATACGCAGTATTTT.

The chain uses TRBV9 and TRBJ1-3, with 7 bases that match TRBD1. CDR3 length: 14 amino acids. The germline gives CDR1 SGDLS, CDR2 YYNGEE. V was clipped by 0 bases and J by 3 bases; unmatched bases: 0. CDR3 DNA sequence: TGTGCCAGCAGCGTAGACAGGGGTGGAAACACCATATATTTT. Amino acid sequence: CASSVDRGGNTIYF.

This sequence joins TRBV19 and TRBJ1-2; D may be TRBD1 (5 bases). The V end lost 2 bases, the J end lost 5 bases, and 12 bases lay between the germline ends. The germline gives CDR1 LNHDA, CDR2 SQIVND (reference sequence). This CDR3 region has 14 residues. DNA for the CDR3: TGTGCCAGTAGTATAAGGGGTCATCTATATGGCTACACCTTC. Protein sequence: CASSIRGHLYGYTF.

V usage is TRBV5-1 and J usage is TRBJ2-3, with 13 nucleotides matching TRBD2. Germline CDR1 SGHRS, CDR2 YFSETQ. The V segment lost 4 bases and the J segment 0 bases; nucleotides outside the gene matches: 5. The length of the CDR3 is 17 residues. The CDR3 protein is CASSRGLAGYSTDTQYF. The CDR3 region has the DNA TGCGCCAGCAGCAGGGGACTAGCGGGATACAGCACAGATACGCAGTATTTT.

The chain joins TRBV11-2 to TRBJ2-1, with D uncertain. V was pared by 5 bases and J by 7 bases, with 12 bases between. Germline V CDR1 and CDR2: SGHAT, FQNNGV. The CDR3 runs to 13 residues. CDR3 region: CASSGSIGNEQFF. The DNA for the CDR3 is TGTGCCAGCAGCGGGTCGATCGGGAATGAGCAGTTCTTC.

By share, this clone ranks as medium-sized. Other DNA variants within this sample encode the same CDR3. The chain joins TRBV7-9 to TRBJ2-1; 8 bases map to TRBD2. V shed 3 bases and J 3 bases; nucleotides not matched to a gene: 4. The CDR3 is 15 amino acids. CDR1 and CDR2 (germline): SEHNR, FQNEAQ (reference sequence). Here the CDR3 DNA reads TGTGCCAGCAGCTTCACTAGCGGATACTACAATGAGCAGTTCTTC. As protein: CASSFTSGYYNEQFF.

The CDR3 sequence is CASRGRTKRTGELFF. CDR3 DNA: TGTGCCAGTAGGGGAAGGACTAAACGCACCGGGGAGCTGTTTTTT. The chain joins TRBV19 to TRBJ2-2, with a tentative D call TRBD2 (6 bases). Trimming removed 6 bases from V and 4 bases from J, with 15 bases in between. Germline CDR1 LNHDA, CDR2 SQIVND (reference sequence). The CDR3 length is 15 residues. Together with reference TRBV19 and TRBJ2-2, the CDR3 gives the full variable domain: DGGITQSPKYLFRKEGQNVTLSCEQNLNHDAMYWYRQDPGQGLRLIYYSQIVNDFQKGDIAEGYSVSREKKESFPLTVTSAQKNPTAFYLCASRGRTKRTGELFFGEGSRLTVL.

This clone is a singleton in its sample. The J gene is TRBJ1-5, the V gene TRBV10-2; D gene uncertain. Germline-derived CDR1 and CDR2 are WSHSY and SAAADI. V dropped 4 bases and J dropped 4 bases, with 11 bases sitting between them. The CDR3 runs to 14 residues. CDR3: CASSAGGDNQPQHF. DNA for the CDR3: TGCGCCAGCAGTGCTGGCGGGGATAATCAGCCCCAGCATTTT.

The rearrangement joins TRBV7-2 to TRBJ2-1; 7 nucleotides line up with TRBD2. From germline, CDR1 is SGHTA and CDR2 FQGNSA. The CDR3 is made up of 16 amino acids. The V segment lost 5 bases and the J segment 4 bases; nucleotides outside the gene matches: 11. The CDR3 loop reads CASSTATSLGYNEQFF. CDR3 bases: TGTGCCAGCAGCACAGCGACTAGCTTGGGATACAATGAGCAGTTCTTC.